This entry features one TCR beta chain sequence. CDR1 is DFQATT and CDR2 is SNEGSKA in the germline V gene (reference sequence). This CDR3 contains 14 residues. The V segment lost 3 bases and the J segment 5 bases; nucleotides outside the gene matches: 7. The sample comes from a study of response to subunit inactivated influenza vaccine. TCRdb re-derived calls from the RT-PCR reads in MiXCR, one entry per CDR3 protein. The profile covers about 520,000 distinct CDR3 sequences, with roughly 25% appearing a single time and approximately 2% taken by the ten largest. Sequences were derived from CD4+ T cells sorted from PBMCs, sampled 4 to 6 days after vaccination. The chain is built from TRBV20-1 and TRBJ1-2, with 9 nucleotides matching TRBD1. The TCR sequence derives from a man between 45 and 60 years old who received an inactivated influenza vaccine. CDR3 amino acids: CSARGDRAGYGYTF. Here the CDR3 DNA reads TGCAGTGCTAGGGGGGACAGGGCTGGTTATGGCTACACCTTC.